The 6 T cell receptor beta chains below come from one sample, sequenced in a study of STAT5B mutations in CD4+ large granular lymphocyte leukemia. TCRdb's copy holds only in-frame clones and misses some; the assay was immunoSEQ multiplex PCR. The sample has about 30,000 clones; roughly three quarters are singletons. The sequenced sample consisted of CD4+ T cells from blood buffy coats. The receptors originated from a human donor in good health.

In DNA, the CDR3 is TGTGCCAGCAGGTCGACAGGGACCTACTCTGGAAACACCATATATTTT. Translated, it gives CASRSTGTYSGNTIYF. The rearrangement joins TRBV2 to TRBJ1-3; 7 positions agree with TRBD1. The ends lost 6 bases at V and 0 bases at J; junction bases unmatched: 8. Germline CDR1 is SNHLY and CDR2 is FYNNEI. CDR3 size: 16 residues.

The chain carries TRBV18 and TRBJ1-3; D is undetermined. V was shortened by 0 bases and J by 9 bases, with 12 bases between the two germline ends. From germline, CDR1 is KGHSH and CDR2 LQKENI. CDR3 length: 14 residues. CDR3 in DNA: TGTGCCAGCTCACCACCGAGCGCGAAGTCCACCATATATTTT. Translated: CASSPPSAKSTIYF.

The chain couples TRBV2 to TRBJ1-1; D is unclear. The germline gives CDR1 SNHLY, CDR2 FYNNEI. V was cut by 6 bases and J by 0 bases, with 8 bases left in between. There are 13 residues in the CDR3. CDR3 nucleotides: TGTGCCAGCAGGGCGGAGATGAACACTGAAGCTTTCTTT. It codes for CASRAEMNTEAFF.

The chain uses TRBV6-5 and TRBJ1-1, with 8 bases aligning to TRBD1. CDR1 MNHEY and CDR2 SVGAGI come from the germline V gene. The V and J ends lost 6 bases and 3 bases, in that order; junction bases with no gene match: 6. This CDR3 contains 14 residues. CDR3 residues: CASRGTGQDTEAFF. DNA for the CDR3: TGTGCCAGCAGGGGGACAGGCCAAGACACTGAAGCTTTCTTT.

The chain carries TRBV12-5 and TRBJ2-3; 9 bases map to TRBD2. With V trimmed by 0 bases and J by 2 bases, 21 bases remained unmatched. Germline CDR1 reads LGHNT; CDR2 reads FRNRAP. The CDR3 spans 22 residues. In DNA form, the CDR3 reads TGTGCTAGTGGTTTGGTTGAGTTCGCGGGGGGGCCCTCAACTTCGTACACAGATACGCAGTATTTT. Its protein is CASGLVEFAGGPSTSYTDTQYF.

This clone has more than one count but fewer than ten. The chain carries TRBV19 and TRBJ1-5; D remains unclear. CDR1 is LNHDA and CDR2 is SQIVND in the germline V gene (reference sequence). V shed 3 bases and J shed 2 bases, with 8 bases lying between them. The CDR3 has 14 residues. As DNA, the CDR3 is TGTGCCAGTAGTATGGGTGTGGGCAATCAGCCCCAGCATTTT. Its translation is CASSMGVGNQPQHF. Full variable domain (outside the CDR3, taken from reference TRBV19 and TRBJ1-5): DGGITQSPKYLFRKEGQNVTLSCEQNLNHDAMYWYRQDPGQGLRLIYYSQIVNDFQKGDIAEGYSVSREKKESFPLTVTSAQKNPTAFYLCASSMGVGNQPQHFGDGTRLSIL.